This paragraph covers one TCR beta chain sequence. What it recognizes is unknown. The CDR3 sequence is 13 residues long. Trimming cost V 8 bases and J 10 bases, with 18 bases left between them. Broader study findings: Tumor-infiltrating Treg TCR alpha and beta sequences overlapped most with tumor naive CD4+ T cells, then blood naive. Tumor memory CD4+ T cell TCR gene usage clustered with blood and lymph node memory CD4+ cells and lymph node naive CD4+ cells.

Full-length variable regions came from constant-region reverse primers plus semi-nested Nested Universal Primer A PCR. MiXCR was run by TCRdb on the 5' RACE reads, yielding one entry per CDR3 protein. The sample has over 40,000 distinct CDR3 sequences, 25% to 35% seen once. This receptor was taken from a female donor with breast cancer. Input material: tumor-infiltrating memory CD4+ T cells sorted from the breast tumor. Subset specified: memory CD4+ T cells, CD4+CD45RO+CD25-. The chain carries TRBV12-3 or TRBV12-4 and TRBJ2-1; D may be TRBD1 or TRBD2 (6 bases each). The CDR3 nucleotides read TGTGCCAGCGGCTCCCCGGGGGCCAAGGAGCAGTTCTTC. Protein sequence: CASGSPGAKEQFF.